This entry describes one T cell receptor beta chain. The table came from immunoSEQ multiplex PCR; TCRdb's copy has only in-frame clones and leaves some out. The profile shows 200,000 or so clones, roughly 80% of them singletons. Participants came from around 25 US areas, aged roughly 18 to 100 years. Each participant's cohort was designated according to participant-reported clinical history. This record comes from a study of blood T cell repertoires in COVID-19. Study in general: Samples came from the United States, Italy and Spain, spanning acute and convalescent COVID-19.

In germline, CDR1 is MNHEY, CDR2 SMNVEV (reference sequence). There are 14 residues in the CDR3. This clonotype was sampled from a woman between 40 and 55 years old with acute COVID-19. The rearrangement links TRBV27 to TRBJ2-3, with D perhaps TRBD2 (6 bases). Sequencing was done on a sample of PBMCs or T cells enriched from blood (not recorded which). CDR3: CARAGRSLTDTQYF. The CDR3 bases are TGTGCTCGGGCGGGACGGTCCCTCACAGATACGCAGTATTTT.